The rows below give T cell receptor beta chains drawn from one sample of a study of blood T cells in healthy people across ages. TCRdb analysed the 5' RACE reads with MiXCR anew, one entry per CDR3 protein. The sample yields around 1,000,000 distinct CDR3 sequences, less than 25% seen once. These data also featured in a second study, about T cells of mothers and their children.

Sequencing was done on a sample of blood. Every receptor here comes from a girl aged 2 to 9 in good health. CDR3s include the opening cysteine and the closing phenylalanine or tryptophan. Fields, in order: clone size, CDR3 length, V gene, D gene, J gene, CDR3 protein, CDR3 DNA. The D gene is left open where the match is weak. Expanded clones get a size class; other rows say once, few or many, or leave the size out.

clone_size: few
cdr3_length: 12
v_call: TRBV29-1
d_call: NA
j_call: TRBJ1-2
cdr3_aa: CSAHGDPVGYTF
cdr3_nt: TGCAGCGCTCACGGGGATCCGGTGGGCTACACCTTC

clone_size: few
cdr3_length: 12
v_call: TRBV20-1
d_call: NA
j_call: TRBJ2-7
cdr3_aa: CSARIADVEQYF
cdr3_nt: TGCAGTGCTAGAATAGCGGACGTCGAGCAGTACTTC

clone_size: few
cdr3_length: 17
v_call: TRBV6-4
d_call: NA
j_call: TRBJ2-4
cdr3_aa: CASSDSFREYSKNIQYF
cdr3_nt: TGTGCCAGCAGTGACTCGTTCAGGGAGTATTCCAAAAACATTCAGTACTTC

clone_size: few
cdr3_length: 14
v_call: TRBV3-1
d_call: NA
j_call: TRBJ2-1
cdr3_aa: CASSPQLTGRFRFF
cdr3_nt: TGTGCCAGCAGCCCCCAACTGACAGGACGTTTTCGGTTCTTC

clone_size: NA
cdr3_length: 14
v_call: TRBV28
d_call: TRBD2
j_call: TRBJ2-7
cdr3_aa: CASSFASGRYEQYF
cdr3_nt: TGTGCCAGCAGTTTTGCTAGCGGTCGTTACGAGCAGTACTTC

clone_size: NA
cdr3_length: 15
v_call: TRBV6-5
d_call: TRBD2
j_call: TRBJ2-7
cdr3_aa: CASTEGLGVSYEQYF
cdr3_nt: TGTGCCAGCACCGAGGGACTAGGTGTAAGCTACGAGCAGTACTTC

clone_size: NA
cdr3_length: 14
v_call: TRBV20-1
d_call: TRBD2
j_call: TRBJ2-7
cdr3_aa: CSARPSGTSYEQYF
cdr3_nt: TGCAGTGCTAGGCCTAGCGGAACCTCCTACGAGCAGTACTTC

clone_size: NA
cdr3_length: 12
v_call: TRBV7-9
d_call: NA
j_call: TRBJ2-7
cdr3_aa: CASSLEGTYEYF
cdr3_nt: TGTGCCAGCAGCTTAGAAGGGACTTACGAGTACTTC

clone_size: NA
cdr3_length: 13
v_call: TRBV20-1
d_call: NA
j_call: TRBJ2-2
cdr3_aa: CSARQQDTGELFF
cdr3_nt: TGCAGTGCTCGACAGCAAGACACCGGGGAGCTGTTTTTT

clone_size: NA
cdr3_length: 15
v_call: TRBV28
d_call: TRBD1
j_call: TRBJ1-5
cdr3_aa: CASSQYLQGAQPQHF
cdr3_nt: TGTGCCAGCAGTCAGTACCTACAGGGGGCCCAGCCCCAGCATTTT

clone_size: NA
cdr3_length: 15
v_call: TRBV6-1
d_call: TRBD1
j_call: TRBJ2-6
cdr3_aa: CANGQGAVGANVLTF
cdr3_nt: TGTGCCAATGGACAGGGGGCTGTGGGGGCCAACGTCCTGACTTTC

clone_size: NA
cdr3_length: 16
v_call: TRBV28
d_call: TRBD2
j_call: TRBJ2-1
cdr3_aa: CASSVPREGSYNEQLF
cdr3_nt: TGTGCCAGCAGTGTGCCGCGGGAGGGCTCCTACAATGAGCAGCTCTTC

clone_size: NA
cdr3_length: 14
v_call: TRBV7-9
d_call: NA
j_call: TRBJ2-1
cdr3_aa: CASSNAGTYNEQFF
cdr3_nt: TGTGCCAGCAGTAACGCCGGGACCTACAATGAGCAGTTCTTC

clone_size: NA
cdr3_length: 14
v_call: TRBV5-1
d_call: TRBD1
j_call: TRBJ1-1
cdr3_aa: CASSLTTGTGQAFF
cdr3_nt: TGCGCCAGCAGCTTGACCACCGGGACAGGGCAAGCTTTCTTT

clone_size: few
cdr3_length: 15
v_call: TRBV7-9
d_call: NA
j_call: TRBJ2-7
cdr3_aa: CVSSFTSSSTYEQYF
cdr3_nt: TGTGTCAGCAGCTTTACCTCTAGCAGCACCTACGAGCAGTACTTC

clone_size: NA
cdr3_length: 13
v_call: TRBV5-6
d_call: NA
j_call: TRBJ2-1
cdr3_aa: CASSWGVAKGQFF
cdr3_nt: TGTGCCAGCAGCTGGGGGGTGGCAAAAGGGCAGTTCTTC

clone_size: few
cdr3_length: 11
v_call: TRBV25-1
d_call: NA
j_call: TRBJ1-4
cdr3_aa: CASSDLGKLFF
cdr3_nt: TGTGCCAGCAGTGATTTAGGAAAACTGTTTTTT

clone_size: NA
cdr3_length: 15
v_call: TRBV12-3/TRBV12-4
d_call: NA
j_call: TRBJ2-5
cdr3_aa: CASSFFLGARETQYF
cdr3_nt: TGTGCCAGCAGTTTCTTTTTGGGGGCGCGGGAGACCCAGTACTTC

clone_size: NA
cdr3_length: 17
v_call: TRBV20-1
d_call: NA
j_call: TRBJ1-1
cdr3_aa: CSARDLRNFGHDTEAFF
cdr3_nt: TGCAGTGCTAGAGATCTCCGGAATTTCGGACATGACACTGAAGCTTTCTTT

clone_size: NA
cdr3_length: 17
v_call: TRBV7-8
d_call: NA
j_call: TRBJ1-1
cdr3_aa: CASSLPRTSLVGTEAFF
cdr3_nt: TGTGCCAGCAGCTTACCTCGTACGTCCCTGGTGGGCACTGAAGCTTTCTTT

clone_size: NA
cdr3_length: 16
v_call: TRBV12-3/TRBV12-4
d_call: NA
j_call: TRBJ2-1
cdr3_aa: CASSLARRFSYNEQFF
cdr3_nt: TGTGCCAGCAGTTTAGCCCGGCGGTTTTCCTACAATGAGCAGTTCTTC

clone_size: NA
cdr3_length: 14
v_call: TRBV15
d_call: NA
j_call: TRBJ2-7
cdr3_aa: CATSRVRGIDEQYF
cdr3_nt: TGTGCCACCAGCAGAGTGAGAGGGATTGACGAGCAGTACTTC

clone_size: NA
cdr3_length: 15
v_call: TRBV20-1
d_call: NA
j_call: TRBJ1-2
cdr3_aa: CSATVGGGISYGYTF
cdr3_nt: TGCAGTGCCACCGTTGGTGGGGGAATTTCCTATGGCTACACCTTC

clone_size: NA
cdr3_length: 16
v_call: TRBV7-2
d_call: TRBD2
j_call: TRBJ2-4
cdr3_aa: CASSLSSSGLKNIQYF
cdr3_nt: TGTGCCAGCAGCTTATCTTCTAGCGGCCTCAAAAACATCCAGTACTTC

clone_size: NA
cdr3_length: 17
v_call: TRBV11-3
d_call: TRBD2
j_call: TRBJ2-3
cdr3_aa: CASSLAASGGAVDTQYF
cdr3_nt: TGTGCCAGCAGCTTAGCCGCGAGCGGGGGGGCCGTGGATACGCAGTATTTT

clone_size: NA
cdr3_length: 15
v_call: TRBV4-1
d_call: NA
j_call: TRBJ2-7
cdr3_aa: CASSLSQTGPWEQYF
cdr3_nt: TGCGCCAGCAGTCTCTCACAAACCGGTCCGTGGGAGCAGTACTTC

clone_size: NA
cdr3_length: 13
v_call: TRBV6-1
d_call: NA
j_call: TRBJ2-5
cdr3_aa: CASSPTGAETQYF
cdr3_nt: TGTGCCAGCAGTCCGACAGGCGCGGAGACCCAGTACTTC

clone_size: NA
cdr3_length: 13
v_call: TRBV7-2
d_call: NA
j_call: TRBJ2-7
cdr3_aa: CASRARGNHEQYF
cdr3_nt: TGTGCCAGCAGGGCCCGCGGGAACCACGAGCAGTACTTC

clone_size: NA
cdr3_length: 15
v_call: TRBV27
d_call: NA
j_call: TRBJ2-3
cdr3_aa: CASSPPLPREDTQYF
cdr3_nt: TGTGCCAGCAGTCCCCCATTGCCGAGGGAGGATACGCAGTATTTT

clone_size: once
cdr3_length: 16
v_call: TRBV4-2
d_call: TRBD1
j_call: TRBJ2-1
cdr3_aa: CASSQDWDRSYNEQFF
cdr3_nt: TGTGCCAGCAGCCAAGATTGGGACAGAAGTTACAATGAGCAGTTCTTC

clone_size: NA
cdr3_length: 14
v_call: TRBV9
d_call: TRBD2
j_call: TRBJ2-7
cdr3_aa: CASSEAGGSYEQYF
cdr3_nt: TGTGCCAGCAGCGAAGCGGGGGGTTCCTACGAGCAGTACTTC

clone_size: few
cdr3_length: 12
v_call: TRBV25-1
d_call: NA
j_call: TRBJ1-6
cdr3_aa: CASSESLSPLHF
cdr3_nt: TGTGCCAGCAGTGAAAGCTTGTCACCCCTCCACTTT

clone_size: few
cdr3_length: 11
v_call: TRBV6-6
d_call: NA
j_call: TRBJ1-1
cdr3_aa: CASIYGTEAFF
cdr3_nt: TGTGCCAGCATCTACGGCACTGAAGCTTTCTTT

clone_size: NA
cdr3_length: 12
v_call: TRBV12-5
d_call: NA
j_call: TRBJ1-6
cdr3_aa: CASGFGGSPLHF
cdr3_nt: TGTGCTAGTGGTTTTGGGGGGTCACCCCTCCACTTT

clone_size: few
cdr3_length: 13
v_call: TRBV6-1
d_call: NA
j_call: TRBJ1-4
cdr3_aa: CASLGEAYEKLFF
cdr3_nt: TGTGCCAGCCTAGGTGAGGCCTATGAAAAACTGTTTTTT

clone_size: NA
cdr3_length: 15
v_call: TRBV20-1
d_call: NA
j_call: TRBJ1-1
cdr3_aa: CSAEGDGGVVREAFF
cdr3_nt: TGCAGTGCTGAGGGAGATGGAGGGGTCGTCCGGGAAGCTTTCTTT

clone_size: few
cdr3_length: 16
v_call: TRBV4-2
d_call: TRBD2
j_call: TRBJ2-1
cdr3_aa: CASSQDQAGEPGVQFF
cdr3_nt: TGTGCCAGCAGCCAAGATCAGGCGGGGGAGCCGGGGGTGCAGTTCTTC

clone_size: NA
cdr3_length: 12
v_call: TRBV12-3/TRBV12-4
d_call: NA
j_call: TRBJ1-2
cdr3_aa: CASSFRAGPPLF
cdr3_nt: TGTGCCAGCAGTTTCCGGGCGGGGCCGCCTCTATTC

clone_size: NA
cdr3_length: 12
v_call: TRBV27
d_call: NA
j_call: TRBJ2-4
cdr3_aa: CASSSPGSIQYF
cdr3_nt: TGTGCCAGCAGTTCCCCTGGTAGCATTCAGTACTTC

clone_size: NA
cdr3_length: 13
v_call: TRBV5-1
d_call: NA
j_call: TRBJ2-5
cdr3_aa: CASRWGTQETQYF
cdr3_nt: TGCGCCAGCCGTTGGGGAACCCAAGAGACCCAGTACTTC

clone_size: NA
cdr3_length: 14
v_call: TRBV3-1
d_call: TRBD2
j_call: TRBJ2-5
cdr3_aa: CASSRLAEQETQYF
cdr3_nt: TGTGCCAGCAGCCGACTAGCGGAGCAAGAGACCCAGTACTTC